This T cell receptor (beta chain) was recovered during a study of cytomegalovirus exposure and HLA in healthy donors. Study in general: Unique TCR beta sequences numbering fewer than 130 million came from 150 million to 200 million T cells in an earlier analysis.

General study points: Rarity held for most TCR sequences, but there were some public TCRs that occurred in many donors. Reports credit the classifier with highly specific, highly sensitive diagnosis of cytomegalovirus status.

The PCR ran on 60 Vbeta and 13 Jbeta primers. Profiled with immunoSEQ multiplex PCR; TCRdb holds only in-frame clones, not every one. Here the sample spans about 38,000 clones, 86% being singletons. This CDR3 contains 16 residues. The germline V gene has CDR1 MNHNS and CDR2 SASEGT. J gave up 2 bases and V 5 bases, and 7 bases lay outside the gene matches. Of note for this clone: Its target is unknown.

Sequences were obtained from PBMCs. The TCR sequence derives from a woman between 40 and 50 years old in good health and CMV-seropositive. The chain employs TRBV6-1 and TRBJ2-1; 9 bases agree with TRBD2. CDR3 DNA: TGTGCCAGCAGTAAAGGTGGCGGGGGGGCCTACAATGAGCAGTTCTTC. Amino acid sequence: CASSKGGGGAYNEQFF.